What follows are 15 T cell receptor beta chains derived from one specimen sequenced in a study of regulatory T cells in long-lasting Graves disease (dated by TCRdb to the early 2020s). Reading the label with the study, this specimen's time point is: newly diagnosed GD, antithyroid drugs for less than 3 months. RNA was extracted from PBMCs in TRIzol for both TCR sequencing and RNA sequencing. Library generation was performed with multiplex PCR. The reads were generated on an Illumina HiSeq 4000. TCR beta libraries were built with iRepertoire HTBI primers and Arm-PCR amplification of CDR3 regions. TCRdb reworked the public reads: Q25 trimming with fastp, MiXCR clone assembly, productive beta chains retained. CDR3 protein duplicates are merged, each entry listing the most common genes and DNA. Present in this sample are 350,000 to 500,000 distinct CDR3 sequences, roughly 15% of which were seen just once. Jointly, the top ten make up around a sixth of the sample.

The same specimen was also included in a second study, on T cells in Graves' hyperthyroidism and ophthalmopathy.

Sequenced material: peripheral blood mononuclear cells (PBMCs), taken at new diagnosis, from a patient treated with antithyroid drugs. All receptors come from a woman in her 50s with Graves disease. Donor details come from another sample of the same person, matched by shared clones.

This clonotype has ten or more counts. This CDR3 is CASSLPRTSGSRTGELFF. The CDR3 DNA reads as TGTGCCAGCAGTTTACCTCGGACTAGCGGGAGTAGAACCGGGGAGCTGTTTTTT. This chain joins TRBV12-3 or TRBV12-4 and TRBJ2-2, with 13 bases lining up with TRBD2. V gave up 2 bases and J gave up 5 bases; unmatched junction bases: 8. This CDR3 has 18 amino acids.

The J gene is TRBJ2-7, the V gene TRBV4-1; 9 positions match TRBD2. CDR3 size: 16 residues. V lost 1 base, J lost 6 bases, and 10 bases stayed unmatched. CDR1 and CDR2 from the germline V gene are MGHRA and YSYEKL. The CDR3 region has the DNA TGCGCCAGCAGCCAAGCCCTTTCTAGCGGGATAGGCGAGCAGTACTTC. Its translation: CASSQALSSGIGEQYF.

The sample holds many counts of this clonotype. This chain connects TRBV12-3 or TRBV12-4 to TRBJ2-7, with D perhaps given as TRBD1 or TRBD2 (5 bases each). CDR3 size: 14 residues. The V end was cut by 2 bases, the J end by 2 bases, with 10 bases between. CDR3 in amino acids: CASSLHRGTYEQYF. CDR3 sequence (DNA): TGTGCCAGCAGTTTACATCGGGGCACCTACGAGCAGTACTTC.

This clonotype was recorded many times. An end of the junction differs from the germline gene, which may be a read error. This chain connects TRBV7-3 to TRBJ2-1; 8 bases are shared with TRBD2. The germline V gene has CDR1 SGHTA and CDR2 FQGTGA. The CDR3 length is 15 residues. The CDR3 spells CASSLTGLGGNEQFF. CDR3 nucleotides: TGTGCCAGCAGCCTAACGGGACTAGGCGGTAATGAGCAGTTCTTC. The variable domain in full, completed from reference TRBV7-3 and TRBJ2-1, reads GAGVSQTPSNKVTEKGKYVELRCDPISGHTALYWYRQSLGQGPEFLIYFQGTGAADDSGLPNDRFFAVRPEGSVSTLKIQRTERGDSAVYLCASSLTGLGGNEQFFGPGTRLTVL.

This clonotype was seen ten or more times. The chain employs TRBV28 and TRBJ2-7; D may be TRBD1 (5 bases). V shed 4 bases and J shed 4 bases, with 11 bases lying between them. CDR1 is MDHEN, CDR2 SYDVKM, per germline. The CDR3 totals 13 residues. This chain's CDR3 is CASSSAGIYEQYF. The CDR3 DNA follows: TGTGCCAGCAGTTCCGCAGGGATATACGAGCAGTACTTC.

This clonotype was counted ten times or more. V usage is TRBV30 and J usage is TRBJ1-5; the D gene is possibly TRBD1 (6 bases). Between the trimmed V and J ends, which lost 2 bases and 7 bases, there was a span of 12 bases. Germline CDR1 reads GTSNPN; CDR2 reads SVGIG (reference sequence). CDR3 length equals 13 residues. The CDR3 DNA is TGTGCCTGGAGTCCGGGGGCTTGGCAGCCCCAGCATTTT. This translates into CAWSPGAWQPQHF.

This clonotype was seen repeatedly, ten times or more. The chain employs TRBV10-3 and TRBJ2-1, with a weak D call TRBD2 (6 bases). V dropped 0 bases and J dropped 1 base, with 10 bases sitting between them. Germline V lookup: CDR1 ENHRY, CDR2 SYGVKD. The CDR3 contains 16 residues. In DNA, the CDR3 is TGTGCCATCAGTGAGTCCAGCGGGCAATCCTACAATGAGCAGTTCTTC. Translation gives CAISESSGQSYNEQFF.

This chain joins TRBV11-3 and TRBJ2-2, with D hard to call. Per the germline V gene, CDR1 is SGHNT and CDR2 is YENEEA. Trimming shortened V by 4 bases and J by 0 bases, and 9 bases separated the two germline ends. The CDR3 is 15 residues long. CDR3 in DNA: TGTGCCAGCAGCTCTCGCACCTCGAACACCGGGGAGCTGTTTTTT. It codes for CASSSRTSNTGELFF. Variable domain in full (rest from reference TRBV11-3 and TRBJ2-2): EAGVVQSPRYKIIEKKQPVAFWCNPISGHNTLYWYLQNLGQGPELLIRYENEEAVDDSQLPKDRFSAERLKGVDSTLKIQPAELGDSAVYLCASSSRTSNTGELFFGEGSRLTVL.

The CDR3 loop reads CSVPPTGGNTDTQYF. In nucleotides, the CDR3 is TGCAGCGTTCCCCCAACGGGAGGGAACACAGATACGCAGTATTTT. The J gene is TRBJ2-3, the V gene TRBV29-1; 8 nucleotides match TRBD2. The J segment lost 2 bases and the V segment lost 5 bases, leaving 9 bases of the junction unmatched. CDR1 is SQVTM, CDR2 ANQGSEA, per germline. CDR3 length: 15 residues.

The chain has TRBV6-1 and TRBJ2-1; tentative D call: TRBD2 (5 bases). Germline V gene data show CDR1 as MNHNS and CDR2 as SASEGT. There are 12 residues in the CDR3. V was shortened by 4 bases and J by 9 bases, with 10 bases between the two germline ends. The CDR3 region is CASSGDYTEQFF. CDR3 in DNA: TGTGCCAGCAGTGGAGACTATACTGAGCAGTTCTTC.

This clonotype was recorded at least ten times. This chain connects TRBV5-1 to TRBJ2-1, with D unresolved. The CDR3 consists of 16 residues. In germline, CDR1 is SGHRS, CDR2 YFSETQ. V gave up 4 bases and J gave up 0 bases, with 14 bases separating them. The CDR3 here is CASSPWAASSYNEQFF. The CDR3 nucleotides read TGCGCCAGCAGCCCCTGGGCAGCCAGCTCCTACAATGAGCAGTTCTTC. Full variable domain (rest looked up from reference TRBV5-1 and TRBJ2-1): KAGVTQTPRYLIKTRGQQVTLSCSPISGHRSVSWYQQTPGQGLQFLFEYFSETQRNKGNFPGRFSGRQFSNSRSEMNVSTLELGDSALYLCASSPWAASSYNEQFFGPGTRLTVL.

This clonotype came up a few times. The V call is TRBV25-1, the J call TRBJ2-1; 7 positions match TRBD1. The V gene's germline CDR1 is MGHDK and CDR2 SYGVNS. The CDR3 runs 13 residues. The J segment lost 7 bases and the V segment lost 7 bases, leaving 7 bases of the junction unmatched. Written as DNA, the CDR3 is TGTGCCAGCATGAGGGGGCAGGGGAATGAGCAGTTCTTC. Encoded protein: CASMRGQGNEQFF.

The sample holds many counts of this clonotype. J is TRBJ2-1 and V is TRBV6-5, with 10 positions matching TRBD2. The V gene end was trimmed by 2 bases and the J gene end by 1 base; junction bases not matched to a gene: 8. Per germline, CDR1 MNHEY and CDR2 SVGAGI. The CDR3 loop spans 18 amino acids. DNA for the CDR3: TGTGCCAGCAGTTACGAAGGACTAGCGGAAAGTTCCTACAATGAGCAGTTCTTC. Protein product: CASSYEGLAESSYNEQFF.

This clonotype was seen ten or more times. DNA for the CDR3: TGCAGTGCTAGAGGGGGCAGGGGATCAGTTTACACCGGGGAGCTGTTTTTT. Its translation is CSARGGRGSVYTGELFF. V gene TRBV20-1 combines with J gene TRBJ2-2; TRBD1 is a possible D gene (6 bases). CDR1 and CDR2 from the germline V gene are DFQATT and SNEGSKA (reference sequence). Between the trimmed V and J ends, which lost 1 base and 3 bases, there was a span of 18 bases. The CDR3 has 17 residues.

This clonotype was counted ten times or more. The gene calls are TRBV12-3 or TRBV12-4 and TRBJ2-1; D might be TRBD1 (6 bases). The V and J ends lost 6 bases and 6 bases respectively, with 12 bases between them. The CDR3 contains 13 residues. In nucleotides, the CDR3 is TGTGCCAGCAGAATGAACAGGGTCAATGAGCAGTTCTTC. It is translated as CASRMNRVNEQFF.